This entry features one T cell receptor (beta chain) sequence. The sample comes from a study of T cell changes during pregnancy in multiple sclerosis. The CDR3 spans 14 residues. V lost 3 bases, J lost 5 bases, and 2 bases stayed unmatched. Germline values: CDR1 SGDLS, CDR2 YYNGEE. Data came from immunoSEQ multiplex PCR; TCRdb stores just in-frame clones and leaves some out. In the table there are about 34,000 clones, roughly 89% of which are singletons. Sequencing used CD8+ T cells from peripheral blood mononuclear cells, obtained in the third trimester of pregnancy. The genes are TRBV9 and TRBJ2-5; 12 bases fit TRBD1. The sequence derives from a female donor with multiple sclerosis, enrolled in a pregnancy study. DNA of the CDR3: TGTGCCAGCAGCGCAGGGACAGGGGGCGAGACCCAGTACTTC. It yields the protein CASSAGTGGETQYF.